This TCR beta chain was recovered during a study of blood T cells in healthy people across ages. Study-wide results and limits: Long-lived donors had more naive CD4+ cells and higher diversity than aged donors.

Trimming stripped 2 bases from V and 8 bases from J, with 21 bases between. CDR1 and CDR2 (germline): MNHNS, SASEGT. The CDR3 sequence is 17 residues long. Together with a sample-barcoded 5' primer, a J-beta primer mix was included in a second PCR lasting about 7 to 12 cycles. TCRdb fed the 5' RACE reads into MiXCR, producing one record per CDR3 protein. Of approximately 1.5 million distinct CDR3 sequences in the sample, around 40% are singletons; the top ten hold around 4%. About this clonotype: Its specificity is not known.

The chain recombines TRBV6-1 with TRBJ1-4, with D tentatively TRBD1 (5 bases). The sequenced sample was blood. This clonotype originated in a woman aged 18 to 35 in good health. CDR3 sequence: CASSETGDRFEGEKLFF. As DNA, the CDR3 is TGTGCCAGCAGTGAAACGGGGGACCGCTTCGAGGGGGAAAAACTGTTTTTT.